The 18 T cell receptor beta chains below come from one sample, sequenced in a study of spatial heterogeneity in lung cancer. One entry per CDR3 protein, called by TCRdb with MiXCR from the 5' RACE reads. The sample lists some 47,000 distinct CDR3 sequences; under 7.5% were seen once. Indicated time point: sample taken at primary tumor resection. Whole RNA, isolated from tumor, nontumor lung or frozen PBMC, was sequenced without prior sorting. Sequencing used PBMCs, obtained at surgery. The receptors stem from a female donor with early-stage non-small cell lung cancer.

Ten or more counts support this clonotype. The chain links TRBV6-6 to TRBJ2-6; 7 bases agree with TRBD1. Germline V gives CDR1 MNHNY, CDR2 SVGAGI (reference sequence). V shed 2 bases, J shed 1 base, and the junction held 2 bases outside the gene matches. CDR3 size: 16 residues. In DNA form, the CDR3 reads TGTGCCAGCAGTTACGCACAGGGGTCTGGGGCCAACGTCCTGACTTTC. Its protein is CASSYAQGSGANVLTF.

This rearrangement joins TRBV9 to TRBJ1-1; TRBD1 might be the D (5 bases). Trimming took 3 bases from V and 9 from J, leaving 12 bases between them. This CDR3 spans 12 amino acids. Looked up from germline, CDR1 is SGDLS and CDR2 is YYNGEE. The CDR3 region is CASSAGGPKAFF. The DNA of the CDR3 is TGTGCCAGCAGCGCCGGGGGACCTAAAGCTTTCTTT.

The rearrangement uses TRBV20-1 and TRBJ1-2; 7 bases align to TRBD1. CDR1 is DFQATT and CDR2 is SNEGSKA in the germline V gene (reference sequence). The junction had 4 bases not matched to a gene; V was cut back by 0 bases and J by 0 bases. This CDR3 is built from 15 residues. CDR3 DNA: TGCAGTGCTAGAGACAAGGGACAGACTAACTATGGCTACACCTTC. It codes for CSARDKGQTNYGYTF.

This chain joins TRBV24-1 and TRBJ1-1, with 8 bases aligning to TRBD1. After removal of 7 bases from V and 2 bases from J, the junction contained 8 bases not matched to a gene. The CDR3 has 15 amino acids. Germline CDR1 and CDR2: KGHDR and SFDVKD. CDR3 coding DNA: TGTGCCACCAGGCCGGAGACAGGGGTCAACACTGAAGCTTTCTTT. Translating gives CATRPETGVNTEAFF.

This clonotype was seen at least ten times. The chain is built from TRBV7-9 and TRBJ1-6, with no clear D. The V and J ends lost 1 base and 5 bases respectively, with 9 bases between them. The germline V gene has CDR1 SEHNR and CDR2 FQNEAQ (reference sequence). This CDR3 region has 15 residues. The CDR3 loop reads CASSLGAFDNSPLHF. DNA of the CDR3: TGTGCCAGCAGCTTAGGGGCTTTCGATAATTCACCCCTCCACTTT. The full variable domain, its missing parts supplied by reference TRBV7-9 and TRBJ1-6, is DTGVSQNPRHKITKRGQNVTFRCDPISEHNRLYWYRQTLGQGPEFLTYFQNEAQLEKSRLLSDRFSAERPKGSFSTLEIQRTEQGDSAMYLCASSLGAFDNSPLHFGNGTRLTVT.

This chain connects TRBV12-3 or TRBV12-4 to TRBJ2-3; 8 nucleotides match TRBD2. Trimming removed 6 bases from V and 1 base from J; junction bases left unmatched: 3. This CDR3 comprises 14 residues. The CDR3 DNA sequence: TGTGCCAGCAGGGTGACTAGCGGCACAGATACGCAGTATTTT. Translated, it gives CASRVTSGTDTQYF.

This clonotype occurred a few times. The CDR3 coding sequence is TGCGCCAGCAGCCATACGGAGGGTCAGCCCCAGCATTTT. This codes for CASSHTEGQPQHF. V usage is TRBV4-3 and J usage is TRBJ1-5; D is ambiguous. Germline assignment: CDR1 LGHNA and CDR2 YSLEER. The CDR3 has 13 residues. V lost 3 bases, J lost 6 bases, and 9 bases lay in between.

This clonotype was counted at least ten times. The genes are TRBV5-1 and TRBJ1-1; 7 bases map to TRBD1. The CDR3 totals 14 residues. V shed 7 bases and J 1 base; nucleotides not matched to a gene: 7. CDR1 and CDR2 (germline): SGHRS, YFSETQ. The DNA of the CDR3 is TGCGCCAGCCAATTCGACAGGGCGAACACTGAAGCTTTCTTT. Translating gives CASQFDRANTEAFF.

This clonotype has a count of ten or more. The V call is TRBV20-1, the J call TRBJ1-6, with D maybe TRBD1 (6 bases). Germline CDR1 is DFQATT and CDR2 is SNEGSKA (reference sequence). V dropped 2 bases and J dropped 7 bases, with 12 bases sitting between them. CDR3 size: 14 residues. CDR3 residues: CSARHRVGNSPLHF. The CDR3 DNA is TGCAGTGCTAGACACAGGGTGGGGAATTCACCCCTCCACTTT.

This clonotype was recorded at least ten times. The chain is built from TRBV7-9 and TRBJ2-5; no firm D call. The CDR3 covers 13 residues. Germline lookup yields CDR1 SEHNR and CDR2 FQNEAQ (reference sequence). Trimming stripped 8 bases from V and 1 base from J, with 11 bases between. The CDR3 DNA reads as TGTGCCAGCTCCCCGGCAGGCCAAGAGACCCAGTACTTC. Translated: CASSPAGQETQYF. The whole variable domain, filled in from reference TRBV7-9 and TRBJ2-5, reads DTGVSQNPRHKITKRGQNVTFRCDPISEHNRLYWYRQTLGQGPEFLTYFQNEAQLEKSRLLSDRFSAERPKGSFSTLEIQRTEQGDSAMYLCASSPAGQETQYFGPGTRLLVL.

J is TRBJ2-7 and V is TRBV4-2; D is perhaps TRBD1 (6 bases). Germline CDR1 and CDR2: LGHNA and YNFKEQ. This CDR3 is built from 15 residues. Between the trimmed V and J ends, which lost 0 bases and 2 bases, there was a span of 11 bases. The CDR3 is CASSQDSDRTYEQYF. The CDR3, as DNA: TGTGCCAGCAGCCAAGATAGCGACAGGACCTACGAGCAGTACTTC.

This clonotype was observed many times. This chain joins TRBV27 and TRBJ2-1; D is ambiguous. V lost 3 bases and J lost 0, with 9 bases in between. Germline loops: CDR1 MNHEY, CDR2 SMNVEV (reference sequence). The CDR3 is made up of 15 amino acids. The CDR3 protein is CASSFGVSSYNEQFF. The CDR3 DNA follows: TGTGCCAGCAGTTTTGGGGTGAGCTCCTACAATGAGCAGTTCTTC.

This clonotype was counted many times. The V and J genes are TRBV5-5 and TRBJ1-2, with unresolved D. The ends were cut back, 5 bases at V and 2 bases at J, with 10 bases in the middle. The CDR3 sequence is 13 residues long. Germline CDR1 SGHKS, CDR2 YYEKEE (reference sequence). CDR3 residues: CASRSGLNYGYTF. In DNA form, the CDR3 reads TGTGCCAGCAGGTCCGGGCTGAACTATGGCTACACCTTC.

This clonotype was observed many times. The chain is built from TRBV28 and TRBJ2-2, with D tentatively TRBD1 or TRBD2 (5 bases each). The germline CDR1 and CDR2 sequences are MDHEN and SYDVKM. V lost 2 bases and J lost 6, with 7 bases in between. This CDR3 has 13 amino acids. CDR3: CASSLGDAGELFF. CDR3 in DNA: TGTGCCAGCAGTTTAGGGGACGCCGGGGAGCTGTTTTTT.

This clonotype was picked up many times. This chain links TRBV10-2 with TRBJ1-1; D possibly corresponds to TRBD1 (6 bases). V lost 6 bases, J lost 1 base, and 18 bases lay in between. CDR3 size: 16 residues. CDR1 and CDR2 from the germline V gene are WSHSY and SAAADI. Here the CDR3 DNA reads TGCGCCAGCAGGTCCCCCGTCGGAGGGGGGAACACTGAAGCTTTCTTT. Translated: CASRSPVGGGNTEAFF.

This clonotype was recorded at least ten times. This chain uses TRBV5-1 with TRBJ2-3, with unresolved D. The V gene's germline CDR1 is SGHRS and CDR2 YFSETQ. Trimming pared 0 bases from V and 10 bases from J, leaving 9 bases between. The CDR3 runs 12 residues. The CDR3 reads CASSLELRAQYF. The CDR3 DNA is TGCGCCAGCAGCTTGGAATTACGAGCGCAGTATTTT.

This clonotype was found many times. The chain combines TRBV7-9 with TRBJ1-5; D call uncertain. Trimming cost V 2 bases and J 4 bases, with 18 bases left between them. From germline, CDR1 is SEHNR and CDR2 FQNEAQ (reference sequence). The CDR3 covers 17 residues. CDR3 DNA sequence: TGTGCCAGCAGCTTATCCAGGCGTTTTGGTCTGAATCAGCCCCAGCATTTT. Its protein product is CASSLSRRFGLNQPQHF. Drawing the rest from reference TRBV7-9 and TRBJ1-5, the complete variable domain is DTGVSQNPRHKITKRGQNVTFRCDPISEHNRLYWYRQTLGQGPEFLTYFQNEAQLEKSRLLSDRFSAERPKGSFSTLEIQRTEQGDSAMYLCASSLSRRFGLNQPQHFGDGTRLSIL.

This clonotype was picked up a small number of times. The chain joins TRBV28 to TRBJ2-7; 9 nucleotides align to TRBD1. J was trimmed by 3 bases and V by 6 bases; bases with no gene match: 12. Germline lookup yields CDR1 MDHEN and CDR2 SYDVKM. The CDR3 consists of 16 residues. For the CDR3, the DNA is TGTGCCAGCAGCAATACACAGGGGGCGCCTGACTACGAGCAGTACTTC. It encodes CASSNTQGAPDYEQYF.